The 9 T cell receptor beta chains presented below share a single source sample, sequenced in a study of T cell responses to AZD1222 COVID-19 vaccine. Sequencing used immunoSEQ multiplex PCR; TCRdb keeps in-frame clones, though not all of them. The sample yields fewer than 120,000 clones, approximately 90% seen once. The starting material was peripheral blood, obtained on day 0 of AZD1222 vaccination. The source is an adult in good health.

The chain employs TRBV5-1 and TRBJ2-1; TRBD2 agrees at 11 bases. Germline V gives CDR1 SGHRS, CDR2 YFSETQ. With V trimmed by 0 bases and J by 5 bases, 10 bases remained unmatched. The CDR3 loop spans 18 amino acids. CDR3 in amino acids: CASSLASGGPKPNNEQFF. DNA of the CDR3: TGCGCCAGCAGCTTGGCTAGCGGGGGGCCAAAACCGAACAATGAGCAGTTCTTC. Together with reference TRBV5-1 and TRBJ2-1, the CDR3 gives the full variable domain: KAGVTQTPRYLIKTRGQQVTLSCSPISGHRSVSWYQQTPGQGLQFLFEYFSETQRNKGNFPGRFSGRQFSNSRSEMNVSTLELGDSALYLCASSLASGGPKPNNEQFFGPGTRLTVL.

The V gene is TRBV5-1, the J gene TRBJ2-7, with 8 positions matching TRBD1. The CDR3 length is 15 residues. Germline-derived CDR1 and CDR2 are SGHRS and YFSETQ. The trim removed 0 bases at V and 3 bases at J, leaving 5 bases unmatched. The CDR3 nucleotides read TGCGCCAGCAGCTTGGCCCTCAGGGGGCTCTACGAGCAGTACTTC. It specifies CASSLALRGLYEQYF.

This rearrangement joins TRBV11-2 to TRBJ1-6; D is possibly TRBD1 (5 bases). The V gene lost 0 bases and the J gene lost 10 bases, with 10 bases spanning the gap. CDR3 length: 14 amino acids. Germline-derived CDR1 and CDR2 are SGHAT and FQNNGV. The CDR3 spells CASSLEGGRSPLHF. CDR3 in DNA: TGTGCCAGCAGCTTAGAGGGGGGTCGCTCACCCCTCCACTTT.

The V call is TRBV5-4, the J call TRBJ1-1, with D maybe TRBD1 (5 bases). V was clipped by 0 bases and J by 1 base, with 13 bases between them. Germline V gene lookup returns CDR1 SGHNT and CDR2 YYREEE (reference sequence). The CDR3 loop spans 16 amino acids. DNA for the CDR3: TGTGCCAGCAGCTTGGCGTCCGGGACTAAGAACACTGAAGCTTTCTTT. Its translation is CASSLASGTKNTEAFF.

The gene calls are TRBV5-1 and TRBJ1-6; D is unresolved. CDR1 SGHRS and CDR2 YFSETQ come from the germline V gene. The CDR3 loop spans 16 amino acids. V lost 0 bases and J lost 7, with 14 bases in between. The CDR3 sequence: CASSLDRVPGNSPLHF. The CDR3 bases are TGCGCCAGCAGCTTGGATAGGGTCCCGGGCAATTCACCCCTCCACTTT.

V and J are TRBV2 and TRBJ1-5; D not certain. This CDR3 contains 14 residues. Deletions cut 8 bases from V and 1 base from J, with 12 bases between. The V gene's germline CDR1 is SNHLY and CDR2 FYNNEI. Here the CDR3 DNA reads TGTGCCAGCCATGGGAGGAGAAGCAATCAGCCCCAGCATTTT. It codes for CASHGRRSNQPQHF.

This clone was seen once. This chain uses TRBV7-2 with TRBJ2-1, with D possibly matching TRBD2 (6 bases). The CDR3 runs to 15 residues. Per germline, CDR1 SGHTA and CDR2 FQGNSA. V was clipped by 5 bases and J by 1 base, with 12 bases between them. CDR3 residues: CASSHPGLSYNEQFF. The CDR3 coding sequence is TGTGCCAGCAGCCATCCGGGACTGTCCTACAATGAGCAGTTCTTC.

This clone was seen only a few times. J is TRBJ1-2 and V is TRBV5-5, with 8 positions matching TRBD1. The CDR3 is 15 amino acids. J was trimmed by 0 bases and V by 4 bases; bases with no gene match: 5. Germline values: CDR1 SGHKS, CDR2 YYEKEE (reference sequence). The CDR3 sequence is CASSHRGGANYGYTF. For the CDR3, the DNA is TGTGCCAGCAGCCACAGGGGGGGAGCTAACTATGGCTACACCTTC.

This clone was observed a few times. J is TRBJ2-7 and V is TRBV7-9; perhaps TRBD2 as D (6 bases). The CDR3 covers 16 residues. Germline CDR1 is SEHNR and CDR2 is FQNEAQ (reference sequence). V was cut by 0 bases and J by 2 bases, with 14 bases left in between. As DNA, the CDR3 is TGTGCCAGCAGCTTAGCGTTGCGGGGCACAGCCTACGAGCAGTACTTC. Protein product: CASSLALRGTAYEQYF.